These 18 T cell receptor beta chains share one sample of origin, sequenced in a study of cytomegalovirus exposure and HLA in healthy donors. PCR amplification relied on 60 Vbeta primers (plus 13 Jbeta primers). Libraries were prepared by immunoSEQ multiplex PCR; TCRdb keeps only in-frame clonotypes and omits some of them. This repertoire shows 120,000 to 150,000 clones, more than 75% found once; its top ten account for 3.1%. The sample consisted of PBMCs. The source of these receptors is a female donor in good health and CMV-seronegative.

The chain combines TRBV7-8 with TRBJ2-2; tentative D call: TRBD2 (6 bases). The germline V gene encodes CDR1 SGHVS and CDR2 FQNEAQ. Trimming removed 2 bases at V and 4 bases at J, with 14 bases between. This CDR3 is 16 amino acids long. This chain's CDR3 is CASSLSRARGTGELFF. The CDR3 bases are TGTGCCAGCAGCTTAAGTCGGGCGCGGGGCACCGGGGAGCTGTTTTTT.

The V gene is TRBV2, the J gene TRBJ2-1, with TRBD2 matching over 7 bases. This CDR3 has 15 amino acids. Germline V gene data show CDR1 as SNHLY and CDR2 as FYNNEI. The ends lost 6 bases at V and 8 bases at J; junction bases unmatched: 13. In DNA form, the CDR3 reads TGTGCCAGCAGGGGCTTTTCCGGGACTACCGATGAGCAGTTCTTC. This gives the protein CASRGFSGTTDEQFF.

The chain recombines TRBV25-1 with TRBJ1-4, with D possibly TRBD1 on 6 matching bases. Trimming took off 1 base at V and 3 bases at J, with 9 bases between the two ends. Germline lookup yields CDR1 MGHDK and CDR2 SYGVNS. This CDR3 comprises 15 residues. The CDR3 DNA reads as TGTGCCAGCAGTGAATGGAAGGGGGCTAATGAAAAACTGTTTTTT. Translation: CASSEWKGANEKLFF.

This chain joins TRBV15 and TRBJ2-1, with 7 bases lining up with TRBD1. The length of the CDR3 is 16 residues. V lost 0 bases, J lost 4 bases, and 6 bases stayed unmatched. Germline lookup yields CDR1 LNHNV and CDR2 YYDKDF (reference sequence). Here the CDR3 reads CATSRETGLFYNEQFF. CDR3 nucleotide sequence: TGTGCCACCAGCAGAGAGACAGGGCTTTTTTACAATGAGCAGTTCTTC.

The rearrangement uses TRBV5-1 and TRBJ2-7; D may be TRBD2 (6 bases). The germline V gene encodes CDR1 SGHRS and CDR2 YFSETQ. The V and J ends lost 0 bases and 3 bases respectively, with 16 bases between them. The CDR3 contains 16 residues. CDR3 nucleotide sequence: TGCGCCAGCAGCTTGGGTTCGGGGGAGGCGAACTACGAGCAGTACTTC. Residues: CASSLGSGEANYEQYF.

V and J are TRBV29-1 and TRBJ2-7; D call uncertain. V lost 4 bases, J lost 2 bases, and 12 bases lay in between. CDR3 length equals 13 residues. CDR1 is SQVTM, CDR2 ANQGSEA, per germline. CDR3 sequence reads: CSVGLSRTYEQYF. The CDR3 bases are TGCAGCGTTGGATTGTCCAGGACCTACGAGCAGTACTTC.

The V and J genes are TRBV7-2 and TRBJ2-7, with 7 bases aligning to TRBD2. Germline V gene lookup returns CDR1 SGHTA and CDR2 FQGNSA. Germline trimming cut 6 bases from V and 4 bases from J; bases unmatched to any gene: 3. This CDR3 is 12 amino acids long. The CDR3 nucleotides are TGTGCCAGCAGGGGTAGCGGGTACGAGCAGTACTTC. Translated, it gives CASRGSGYEQYF.

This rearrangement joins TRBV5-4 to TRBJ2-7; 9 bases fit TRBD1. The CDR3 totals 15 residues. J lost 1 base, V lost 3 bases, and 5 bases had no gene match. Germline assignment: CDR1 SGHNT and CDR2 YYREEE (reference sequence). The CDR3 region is CASSWGQGVSYEQYF. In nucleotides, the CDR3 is TGTGCCAGCAGCTGGGGACAGGGAGTTTCCTACGAGCAGTACTTC.

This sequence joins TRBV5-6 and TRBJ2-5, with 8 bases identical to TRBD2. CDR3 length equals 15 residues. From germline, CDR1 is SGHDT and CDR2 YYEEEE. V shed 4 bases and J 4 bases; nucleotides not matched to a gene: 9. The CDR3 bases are TGTGCCAGCAGCAGCCCGGGGGGGCGGGGAGAGACCCAGTACTTC. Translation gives CASSSPGGRGETQYF.

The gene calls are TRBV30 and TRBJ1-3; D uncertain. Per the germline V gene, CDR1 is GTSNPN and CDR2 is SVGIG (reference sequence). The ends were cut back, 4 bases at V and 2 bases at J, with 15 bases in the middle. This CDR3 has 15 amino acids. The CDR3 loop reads CAWTPLGGAGNTIYF. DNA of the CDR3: TGTGCCTGGACTCCCCTCGGAGGAGCTGGAAACACCATATATTTT.

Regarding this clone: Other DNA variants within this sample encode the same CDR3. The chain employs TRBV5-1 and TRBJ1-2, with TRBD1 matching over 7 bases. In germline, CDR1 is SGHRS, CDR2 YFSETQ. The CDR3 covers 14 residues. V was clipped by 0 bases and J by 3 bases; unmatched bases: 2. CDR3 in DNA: TGCGCCAGCAGCTTGGGGGGGACAGACTATGGCTACACCTTC. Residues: CASSLGGTDYGYTF.

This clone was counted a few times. The CDR3, as DNA: TGTGCCAGCAGCTTGTTGGCTAGCGGGGGGAATGAGCAGTTCTTC. This translates into CASSLLASGGNEQFF. The chain employs TRBV5-8 and TRBJ2-1, with 11 bases that match TRBD2. The J segment lost 7 bases and the V segment lost 1 base, leaving 4 bases of the junction unmatched. Per germline, CDR1 SGHTS and CDR2 YDEGEE. The CDR3 has 15 residues. Full variable domain (outside the CDR3, taken from reference TRBV5-8 and TRBJ2-1): EAGVTQSPTHLIKTRGQQATLRCSPISGHTSVYWYQQALGLGLQFLLWYDEGEERNRGNFPPRFSGRQFPNYSSELNVNALELEDSALYLCASSLLASGGNEQFFGPGTRLTVL.

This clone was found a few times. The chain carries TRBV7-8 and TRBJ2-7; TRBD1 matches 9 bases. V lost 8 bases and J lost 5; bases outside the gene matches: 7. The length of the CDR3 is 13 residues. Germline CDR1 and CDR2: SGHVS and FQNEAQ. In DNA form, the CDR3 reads TGTGCCAGCCAACAGGGGGCGCTGGACGAGCAGTACTTC. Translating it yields CASQQGALDEQYF.

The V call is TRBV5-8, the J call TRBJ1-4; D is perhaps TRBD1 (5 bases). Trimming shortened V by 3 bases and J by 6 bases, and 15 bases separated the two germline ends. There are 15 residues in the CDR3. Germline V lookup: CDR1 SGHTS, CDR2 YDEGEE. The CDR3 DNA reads TGTGCCAGCAGCTGGGCCTCAGGGTTTGATGAAAAACTGTTTTTT. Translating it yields CASSWASGFDEKLFF. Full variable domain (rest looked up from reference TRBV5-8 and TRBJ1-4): EAGVTQSPTHLIKTRGQQATLRCSPISGHTSVYWYQQALGLGLQFLLWYDEGEERNRGNFPPRFSGRQFPNYSSELNVNALELEDSALYLCASSWASGFDEKLFFGSGTQLSVL.

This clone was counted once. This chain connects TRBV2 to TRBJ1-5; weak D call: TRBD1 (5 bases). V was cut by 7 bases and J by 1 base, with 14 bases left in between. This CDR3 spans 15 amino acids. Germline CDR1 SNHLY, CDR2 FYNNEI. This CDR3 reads CASKGKGLSNQPQHF. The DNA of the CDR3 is TGTGCCAGCAAGGGGAAAGGCCTAAGCAATCAGCCCCAGCATTTT. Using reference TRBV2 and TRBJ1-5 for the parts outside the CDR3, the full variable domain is EPEVTQTPSHQVTQMGQEVILRCVPISNHLYFYWYRQILGQKVEFLVSFYNNEISEKSEIFDDQFSVERPDGSNFTLKIRSTKLEDSAMYFCASKGKGLSNQPQHFGDGTRLSIL.

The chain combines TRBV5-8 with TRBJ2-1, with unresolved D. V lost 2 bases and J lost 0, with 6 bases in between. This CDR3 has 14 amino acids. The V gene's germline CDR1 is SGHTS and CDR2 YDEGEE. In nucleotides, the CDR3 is TGTGCCAGCAGCTTCGATAGCTCCTACAATGAGCAGTTCTTC. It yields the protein CASSFDSSYNEQFF.

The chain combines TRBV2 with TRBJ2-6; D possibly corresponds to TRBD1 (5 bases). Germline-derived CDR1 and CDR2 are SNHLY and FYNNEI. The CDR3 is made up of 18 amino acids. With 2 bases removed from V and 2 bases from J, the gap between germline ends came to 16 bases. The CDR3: CASSEYRYRQTGANVLTF. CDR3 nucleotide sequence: TGTGCCAGCAGTGAATATAGATACAGGCAAACTGGGGCCAACGTCCTGACTTTC. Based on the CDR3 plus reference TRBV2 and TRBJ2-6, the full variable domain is EPEVTQTPSHQVTQMGQEVILRCVPISNHLYFYWYRQILGQKVEFLVSFYNNEISEKSEIFDDQFSVERPDGSNFTLKIRSTKLEDSAMYFCASSEYRYRQTGANVLTFGAGSRLTVL.

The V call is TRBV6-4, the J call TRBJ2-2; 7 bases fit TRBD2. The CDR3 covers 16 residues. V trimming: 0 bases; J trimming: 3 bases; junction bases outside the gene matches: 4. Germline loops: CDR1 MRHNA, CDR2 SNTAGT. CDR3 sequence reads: CASSDSGGVDTGELFF. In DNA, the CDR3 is TGTGCCAGCAGTGACTCGGGAGGGGTGGACACCGGGGAGCTGTTTTTT.